One sample yielded the 2 T cell receptor beta chains listed below, sequenced in a study of blood T cell repertoires in COVID-19. TCRdb's copy holds only in-frame clones and misses some; the assay was immunoSEQ multiplex PCR. The table shows about 280,000 clones, with roughly 90% occurring only once. Material: PBMCs or T cells enriched from blood (not recorded which). The receptors were sampled from a man aged 40-49 years who had been exposed to COVID-19.

This rearrangement joins TRBV19 to TRBJ1-1, with D possibly TRBD1 on 6 matching bases. This CDR3 comprises 16 residues. Trimming pared 2 bases from V and 0 bases from J, leaving 13 bases between. Germline CDR1 is LNHDA and CDR2 is SQIVND (reference sequence). The CDR3 DNA reads TGTGCCAGTAGTATAAGGGGGGGCAGGATGAACACTGAAGCTTTCTTT. The encoded protein is CASSIRGGRMNTEAFF. The whole variable domain, remainder taken from reference TRBV19 and TRBJ1-1, is DGGITQSPKYLFRKEGQNVTLSCEQNLNHDAMYWYRQDPGQGLRLIYYSQIVNDFQKGDIAEGYSVSREKKESFPLTVTSAQKNPTAFYLCASSIRGGRMNTEAFFGQGTRLTVV.

This sequence joins TRBV10-1 and TRBJ2-5, with TRBD2 as a possible D gene (5 bases). The CDR3 runs to 12 residues. The germline V and J ends were trimmed by 0 bases and 10 bases, with 9 bases remaining between them. Germline-derived CDR1 and CDR2 are WNHNN and SYGVQD (reference sequence). Written as DNA, the CDR3 is TGCGCCAGCAGTGAGTCGAGCGGAATCCAGTACTTC. This gives the protein CASSESSGIQYF.